This T cell receptor beta chain was captured in a study of blood T cell repertoires in COVID-19. Study information: PBMCs, B-cell-depleted T cells, or T cells were the source of the cDNA or gDNA that made up the material.

Generated by immunoSEQ multiplex PCR, the TCRdb table keeps only in-frame clones and is missing some. The sample yields 180,000 or so clones, roughly 84% seen once. CDR3 length: 13 amino acids. Trimming shortened V by 6 bases and J by 3 bases, and 9 bases separated the two germline ends. Germline V gene sequence: CDR1 MNHEY, CDR2 SVGAGI. The chain carries TRBV6-5 and TRBJ1-5; tentative D call: TRBD1 (5 bases). The source material was peripheral blood. The clonotype originates from a man in his sixties who had recovered from COVID-19. In DNA, the CDR3 is TGTGCCAGCAGCACAGGAATCAATCAGCCCCAGCATTTT. This gives the protein CASSTGINQPQHF.